The rows below give T cell receptor beta chains drawn from one sample of a study of CD8+ T cells in alopecia areata. Clones were read by immunoSEQ multiplex PCR, and TCRdb kept only the in-frame ones, dropping some. This sample has about 200,000 clones, with less than 75% found just once. The sample was CD4+ T cells sorted from blood, taken at week 4, from a patient treated with tofacitinib. Source of these receptors: a human donor with alopecia areata. Each CDR3 is given with its conserved first and last residue. The order of the fields is CDR3 protein, CDR3 DNA, V gene, clone size, D gene, J gene. A D gene is named only where the DNA matches it firmly. Expanded clones are given a class, and other clones once, few, many or no size at all.

CDR3: CASSLGRTGEETQYF
DNA: TGCGCCAGCAGCTTGGGGAGGACAGGGGAGGAGACCCAGTACTTC
V: TRBV5-1
size: .
D: TRBD1
J: TRBJ2-5

CDR3: CASSLIGGQGGNEQFF
DNA: TGTGCCAGCAGCTTAATAGGCGGACAGGGTGGGAATGAGCAGTTCTTC
V: TRBV7-3
size: few
D: TRBD1
J: TRBJ2-1

CDR3: CASRPGTGTQPQHF
DNA: TGTGCCAGCAGGCCCGGGACAGGGACGCAGCCCCAGCATTTT
V: TRBV6-6
size: .
D: TRBD1
J: TRBJ1-5

CDR3: CASSLGLHTDTQYF
DNA: TGCGCCAGCAGCCTGGGACTTCACACAGATACGCAGTATTTT
V: TRBV5-1
size: .
D: .
J: TRBJ2-3

CDR3: CASSQSDRVHQPQHF
DNA: TGTGCCAGCAGCCAATCTGACAGGGTCCATCAGCCCCAGCATTTT
V: TRBV7-9
size: .
D: TRBD1
J: TRBJ1-5

CDR3: CASSLRLRNTGELFF
DNA: TGTGCCAGCAGCTTGAGACTAAGGAACACCGGGGAGCTGTTTTTT
V: TRBV7-2
size: once
D: .
J: TRBJ2-2

CDR3: CASSPRAGQKNIQYF
DNA: TGTGCCAGCAGCCCGAGGGCAGGTCAGAAAAACATTCAGTACTTC
V: TRBV7-2
size: .
D: .
J: TRBJ2-4

CDR3: CAWSAPWGYTGDNEQFF
DNA: TGTGCCTGGAGCGCCCCGTGGGGTTACACAGGGGACAATGAGCAGTTCTTC
V: TRBV30
size: .
D: TRBD1
J: TRBJ2-1

CDR3: CASSPTGGRSNEKLFF
DNA: TGTGCCAGCAGCCCGACTGGCGGGAGATCAAATGAAAAACTGTTTTTT
V: TRBV7-9
size: few
D: .
J: TRBJ1-4

CDR3: CASSERPAGYEQYF
DNA: TGTGCCAGCAGTGAAAGACCAGCCGGCTACGAGCAGTACTTC
V: TRBV2
size: .
D: .
J: TRBJ2-7

CDR3: CSVDRQNTEAFF
DNA: TGCAGCGTTGATAGACAGAACACTGAAGCTTTCTTT
V: TRBV29-1
size: .
D: .
J: TRBJ1-1

CDR3: CSVYNQGRGEAFF
DNA: TGCAGCGTTTACAACCAGGGGCGCGGAGAAGCTTTCTTT
V: TRBV29-1
size: .
D: .
J: TRBJ1-1

CDR3: CATSSGGRNEKLFF
DNA: TGTGCCACCAGCAGTGGGGGACGTAATGAAAAACTGTTTTTT
V: TRBV15
size: .
D: .
J: TRBJ1-4

CDR3: CASSEMGQGLETQYF
DNA: TGTGCCAGCAGTGAAATGGGACAGGGCTTAGAGACCCAGTACTTC
V: TRBV25-1
size: .
D: TRBD1
J: TRBJ2-5

CDR3: CSVKGQAKNIQYF
DNA: TGCAGCGTTAAAGGGCAAGCCAAAAACATTCAGTACTTC
V: TRBV29-1
size: few
D: .
J: TRBJ2-4

CDR3: CASSPWEGVGTDTQYF
DNA: TGCGCCAGCAGCCCTTGGGAAGGGGTCGGAACAGATACGCAGTATTTT
V: TRBV5-1
size: .
D: .
J: TRBJ2-3

CDR3: CASSLGGQFTYQETQYF
DNA: TGTGCCAGCAGCTTAGGGGGACAGTTCACGTACCAAGAGACCCAGTACTTC
V: TRBV7-2
size: .
D: TRBD1
J: TRBJ2-5

CDR3: CASSGSAGGMGTGELFF
DNA: TGTGCCAGCAGTGGGTCGGCAGGGGGGATGGGTACCGGGGAGCTGTTTTTT
V: TRBV6-1
size: .
D: .
J: TRBJ2-2

CDR3: CASSANQETQYF
DNA: TGTGCCAGCAGTGCAAACCAAGAGACCCAGTACTTC
V: TRBV6-1
size: .
D: .
J: TRBJ2-5

CDR3: CAWKADTQYF
DNA: TGTGCCTGGAAGGCGGATACGCAGTATTTT
V: TRBV30
size: .
D: .
J: TRBJ2-3

CDR3: CASSIGRGEQYF
DNA: TGTGCCAGCTCGATCGGGAGGGGCGAGCAGTACTTC
V: TRBV18
size: .
D: TRBD2
J: TRBJ2-7

CDR3: CASSPERRGSYNEQFF
DNA: TGTGCCAGCAGCCCGGAACGGCGGGGGAGCTACAATGAGCAGTTCTTC
V: TRBV5-4
size: .
D: TRBD2
J: TRBJ2-1

CDR3: CSVEGRLYTEAFF
DNA: TGCAGCGTTGAGGGCAGACTTTACACTGAAGCTTTCTTT
V: TRBV29-1
size: .
D: .
J: TRBJ1-1

CDR3: CASSGDRDMQFF
DNA: TGTGCCAGCAGTGGAGACCGGGACATGCAGTTCTTC
V: TRBV2
size: .
D: .
J: TRBJ2-1

CDR3: CASSLMGGTYEQYF
DNA: TGTGCCAGCAGCTTAATGGGGGGTACCTACGAGCAGTACTTC
V: TRBV7-2
size: once
D: .
J: TRBJ2-7

CDR3: CASSLALAVGEQYF
DNA: TGCGCCAGCAGCCTGGCGTTGGCAGTCGGCGAGCAGTACTTC
V: TRBV10-2
size: many
D: .
J: TRBJ2-7

CDR3: CASKTGEAGELFF
DNA: TGTGCCAGCAAGACAGGGGAGGCCGGGGAGCTGTTTTTT
V: TRBV2
size: .
D: TRBD1
J: TRBJ2-2

CDR3: CASSQGRLNTEAFF
DNA: TGTGCCAGCAGCCAAGGACGGTTGAACACTGAAGCTTTCTTT
V: TRBV7-2
size: .
D: .
J: TRBJ1-1

CDR3: CAWSGGGVGNQPQHF
DNA: TGTGCCTGGAGTGGAGGGGGGGTCGGCAATCAGCCCCAGCATTTT
V: TRBV30
size: .
D: .
J: TRBJ1-5

CDR3: CASSTRDRVTALHF
DNA: TGTGCCAGTAGTACCCGGGACAGGGTTACGGCCCTCCACTTT
V: TRBV19
size: .
D: TRBD1
J: TRBJ1-6

CDR3: CASSENPTAVIYEQYF
DNA: TGTGCCAGCAGTGAAAACCCTACGGCGGTGATCTACGAGCAGTACTTC
V: TRBV2
size: few
D: .
J: TRBJ2-7

CDR3: CSGAEVGGTEAFF
DNA: TGCAGCGGGGCGGAGGTGGGGGGCACTGAAGCTTTCTTT
V: TRBV29-1
size: .
D: .
J: TRBJ1-1

CDR3: CASSSRQGAGYGYTF
DNA: TGTGCCAGCAGCTCACGACAGGGGGCTGGGTATGGCTACACCTTC
V: TRBV7-9
size: few
D: TRBD1
J: TRBJ1-2

CDR3: CASSGQQAGQYF
DNA: TGTGCCAGCAGTGGCCAACAGGCGGGCCAGTACTTC
V: TRBV25-1
size: .
D: .
J: TRBJ2-5

CDR3: CASRLPTGEAFF
DNA: TGTGCCAGCAGGCTCCCGACAGGGGAAGCTTTCTTT
V: TRBV6-5
size: .
D: TRBD1
J: TRBJ1-1

CDR3: CASRAGWEQYF
DNA: TGTGCCAGCAGGGCGGGGTGGGAGCAGTACTTC
V: TRBV6-6
size: few
D: .
J: TRBJ2-7

CDR3: CASSLIPGLNTDTQYF
DNA: TGCGCCAGCAGCTTGATTCCGGGACTTAACACAGATACGCAGTATTTT
V: TRBV5-1
size: .
D: .
J: TRBJ2-3

CDR3: CATQPSPIEQYF
DNA: TGTGCCACCCAGCCTTCTCCCATCGAGCAGTACTTC
V: TRBV10-3
size: few
D: .
J: TRBJ2-7

CDR3: CASSREGLLAGDTDTQYF
DNA: TGTGCCAGCAGCCGAGAGGGGTTGCTAGCGGGGGATACAGATACGCAGTATTTT
V: TRBV7-8
size: .
D: TRBD2
J: TRBJ2-3

CDR3: CASSAQAPYEQYF
DNA: TGCGCCAGCAGCGCGCAGGCTCCCTACGAGCAGTACTTC
V: TRBV5-1
size: .
D: .
J: TRBJ2-7

CDR3: CASSEDSWAYGYTF
DNA: TGCGCCAGCAGCGAGGACAGTTGGGCCTATGGCTACACCTTC
V: TRBV5-1
size: .
D: .
J: TRBJ1-2

CDR3: CASSIGLAGASQETQYF
DNA: TGCGCCAGCAGCATAGGACTAGCGGGAGCCTCCCAAGAGACCCAGTACTTC
V: TRBV5-1
size: .
D: TRBD2
J: TRBJ2-5

CDR3: CATTSGFSYEQYF
DNA: TGTGCCACCACCTCGGGCTTTTCCTACGAGCAGTACTTC
V: TRBV2
size: .
D: .
J: TRBJ2-7

CDR3: CASSLSQDTEAFF
DNA: TGCGCCAGCAGCTTATCACAGGATACTGAAGCTTTCTTT
V: TRBV5-1
size: few
D: .
J: TRBJ1-1

CDR3: CAWSGSYEQYF
DNA: TGTGCCTGGAGCGGGTCCTACGAGCAGTACTTC
V: TRBV30
size: .
D: .
J: TRBJ2-7

CDR3: CAWSGTGYNQPQHF
DNA: TGTGCCTGGAGTGGGACAGGGTACAATCAGCCCCAGCATTTT
V: TRBV30
size: .
D: TRBD1
J: TRBJ1-5

CDR3: CASKGAGANVLTF
DNA: TGTGCCAGCAAAGGAGCTGGGGCCAACGTCCTGACTTTC
V: TRBV25-1
size: .
D: .
J: TRBJ2-6

CDR3: CASSLSRVSYEQYF
DNA: TGTGCCAGCAGCTTATCTCGAGTATCCTACGAGCAGTACTTC
V: TRBV7-8
size: .
D: .
J: TRBJ2-7

CDR3: CASSTGSSYNSPLHF
DNA: TGTGCCAGCAGTACAGGGAGCTCCTATAATTCACCCCTCCACTTT
V: TRBV9
size: .
D: .
J: TRBJ1-6

CDR3: CSVEEGSSYNEQFF
DNA: TGCAGCGTTGAAGAGGGGAGCTCCTACAATGAGCAGTTCTTC
V: TRBV29-1
size: few
D: .
J: TRBJ2-1